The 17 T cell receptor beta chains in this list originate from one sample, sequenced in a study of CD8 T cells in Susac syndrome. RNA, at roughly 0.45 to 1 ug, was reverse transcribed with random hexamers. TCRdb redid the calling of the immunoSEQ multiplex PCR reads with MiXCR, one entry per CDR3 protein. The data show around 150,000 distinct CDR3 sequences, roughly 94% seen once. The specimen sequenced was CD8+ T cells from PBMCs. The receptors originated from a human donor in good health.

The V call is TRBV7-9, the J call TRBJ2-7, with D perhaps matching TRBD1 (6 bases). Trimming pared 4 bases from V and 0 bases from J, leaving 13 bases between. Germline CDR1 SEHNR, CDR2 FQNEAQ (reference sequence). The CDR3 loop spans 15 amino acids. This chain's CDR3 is CASSSGESGSYEQYF. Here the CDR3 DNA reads TGTGCCAGCAGCTCAGGGGAATCGGGCTCCTACGAGCAGTACTTC. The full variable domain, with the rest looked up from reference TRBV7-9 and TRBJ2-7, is DTGVSQNPRHKITKRGQNVTFRCDPISEHNRLYWYRQTLGQGPEFLTYFQNEAQLEKSRLLSDRFSAERPKGSFSTLEIQRTEQGDSAMYLCASSSGESGSYEQYFGPGTRLTVT.

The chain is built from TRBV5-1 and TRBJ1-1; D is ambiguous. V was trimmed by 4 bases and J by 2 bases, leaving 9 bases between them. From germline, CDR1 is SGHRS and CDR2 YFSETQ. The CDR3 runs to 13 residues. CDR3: CASSPDTNTEAFF. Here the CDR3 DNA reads TGCGCCAGCAGCCCTGACACAAACACTGAAGCTTTCTTT. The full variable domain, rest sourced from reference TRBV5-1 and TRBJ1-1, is KAGVTQTPRYLIKTRGQQVTLSCSPISGHRSVSWYQQTPGQGLQFLFEYFSETQRNKGNFPGRFSGRQFSNSRSEMNVSTLELGDSALYLCASSPDTNTEAFFGQGTRLTVV.

The CDR3 bases are TGTGCCTGGAGTGCCGCGGGAGTTGAGCAGTTCTTC. Translating gives CAWSAAGVEQFF. This chain connects TRBV30 to TRBJ2-1; 7 bases are shared with TRBD2. The CDR3 is made up of 12 amino acids. Germline CDR1 and CDR2: GTSNPN and SVGIG (reference sequence). J was trimmed by 9 bases and V by 1 base; bases with no gene match: 3.

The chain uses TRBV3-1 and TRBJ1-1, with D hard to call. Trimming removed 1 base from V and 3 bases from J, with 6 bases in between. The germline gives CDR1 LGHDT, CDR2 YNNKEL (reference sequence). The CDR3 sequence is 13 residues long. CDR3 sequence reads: CASSQVQDTEAFF. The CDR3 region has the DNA TGTGCCAGCAGCCAAGTTCAGGACACTGAAGCTTTCTTT.

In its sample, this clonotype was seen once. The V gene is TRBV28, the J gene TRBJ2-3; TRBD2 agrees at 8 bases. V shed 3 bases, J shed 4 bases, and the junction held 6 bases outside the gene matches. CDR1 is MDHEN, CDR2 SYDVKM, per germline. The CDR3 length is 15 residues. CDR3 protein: CASSLASGSADTQYF. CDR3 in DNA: TGTGCCAGCAGTTTGGCCAGCGGGAGTGCAGATACGCAGTATTTT.

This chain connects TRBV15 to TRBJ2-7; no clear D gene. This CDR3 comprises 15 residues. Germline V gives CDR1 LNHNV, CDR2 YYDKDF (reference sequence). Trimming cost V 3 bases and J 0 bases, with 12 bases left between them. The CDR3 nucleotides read TGTGCCACCAGCAGCCAACATATAAGCTCCTACGAGCAGTACTTC. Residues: CATSSQHISSYEQYF. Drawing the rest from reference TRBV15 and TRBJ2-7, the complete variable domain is DAMVIQNPRYQVTQFGKPVTLSCSQTLNHNVMYWYQQKSSQAPKLLFHYYDKDFNNEADTPDNFQSRRPNTSFCFLDIRSPGLGDTAMYLCATSSQHISSYEQYFGPGTRLTVT.

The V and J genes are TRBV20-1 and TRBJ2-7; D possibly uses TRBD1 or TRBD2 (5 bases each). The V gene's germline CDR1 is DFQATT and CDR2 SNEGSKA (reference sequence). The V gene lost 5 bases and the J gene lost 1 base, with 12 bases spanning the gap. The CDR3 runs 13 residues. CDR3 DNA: TGCAGTGCTCCCGGGACCACATCCTACGAGCAGTACTTC. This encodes CSAPGTTSYEQYF.

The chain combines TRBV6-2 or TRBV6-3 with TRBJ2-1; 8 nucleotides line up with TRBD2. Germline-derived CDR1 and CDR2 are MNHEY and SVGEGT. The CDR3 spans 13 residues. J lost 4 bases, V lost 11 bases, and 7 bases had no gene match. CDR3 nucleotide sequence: TGTGCCGCCGAAGGACTAGCTTACAATGAGCAGTTCTTC. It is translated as CAAEGLAYNEQFF.

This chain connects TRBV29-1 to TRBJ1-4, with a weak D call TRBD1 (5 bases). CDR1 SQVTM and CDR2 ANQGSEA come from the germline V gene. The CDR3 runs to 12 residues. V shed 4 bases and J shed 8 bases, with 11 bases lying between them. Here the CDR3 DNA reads TGCAGCGTTGCGGGGGACCAGGAAAAACTGTTTTTT. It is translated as CSVAGDQEKLFF. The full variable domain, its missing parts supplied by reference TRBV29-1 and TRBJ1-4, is SAVISQKPSRDICQRGTSLTIQCQVDSQVTMMFWYRQQPGQSLTLIATANQGSEATYESGFVIDKFPISRPNLTFSTLTVSNMSPEDSSIYLCSVAGDQEKLFFGSGTQLSVL.

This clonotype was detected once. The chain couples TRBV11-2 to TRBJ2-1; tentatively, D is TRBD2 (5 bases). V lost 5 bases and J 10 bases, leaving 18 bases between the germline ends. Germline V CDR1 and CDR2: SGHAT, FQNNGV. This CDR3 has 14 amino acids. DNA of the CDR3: TGTGCCAGCAGCCCACTTGGCGGGCGTTTGGAGCAGTTCTTC. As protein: CASSPLGGRLEQFF.

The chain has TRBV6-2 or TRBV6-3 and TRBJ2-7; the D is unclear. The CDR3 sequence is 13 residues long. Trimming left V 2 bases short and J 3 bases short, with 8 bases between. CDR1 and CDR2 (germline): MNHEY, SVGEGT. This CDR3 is CASSYGRNYEQYF. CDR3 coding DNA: TGTGCCAGCAGTTACGGCAGAAACTACGAGCAGTACTTC.

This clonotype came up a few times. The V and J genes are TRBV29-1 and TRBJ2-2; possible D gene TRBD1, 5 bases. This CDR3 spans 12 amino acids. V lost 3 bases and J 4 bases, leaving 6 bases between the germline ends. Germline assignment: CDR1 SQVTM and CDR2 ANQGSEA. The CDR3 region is CSVDRVTGELFF. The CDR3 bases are TGCAGCGTTGACAGGGTCACCGGGGAGCTGTTTTTT.

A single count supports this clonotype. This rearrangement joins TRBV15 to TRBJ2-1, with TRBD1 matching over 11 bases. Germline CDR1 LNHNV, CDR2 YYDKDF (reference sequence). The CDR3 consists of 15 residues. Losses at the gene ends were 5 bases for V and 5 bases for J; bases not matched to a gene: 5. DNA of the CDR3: TGTGCCACCAGCGACCGGGACAGGGGGGACAATGAGCAGTTCTTC. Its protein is CATSDRDRGDNEQFF.

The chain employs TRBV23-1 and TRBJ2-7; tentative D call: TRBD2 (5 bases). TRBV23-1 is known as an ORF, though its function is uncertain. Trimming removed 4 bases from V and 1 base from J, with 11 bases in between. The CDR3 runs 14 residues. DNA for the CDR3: TGCGCCAGCAGTCCCTCGAGGGTTTCCTACGAGCAGTACTTC. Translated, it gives CASSPSRVSYEQYF.

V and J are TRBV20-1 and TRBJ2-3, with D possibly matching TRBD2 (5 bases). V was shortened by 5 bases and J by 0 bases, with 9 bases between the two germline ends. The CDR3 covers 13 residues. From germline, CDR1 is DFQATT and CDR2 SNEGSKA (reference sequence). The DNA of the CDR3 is TGCAGTGCTCCGGAGGAAAGCACAGATACGCAGTATTTT. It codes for CSAPEESTDTQYF.

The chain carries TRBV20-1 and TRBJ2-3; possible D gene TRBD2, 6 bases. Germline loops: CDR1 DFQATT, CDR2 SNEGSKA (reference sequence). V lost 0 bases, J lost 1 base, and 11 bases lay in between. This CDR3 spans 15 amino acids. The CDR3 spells CSARDPTGGTDTQYF. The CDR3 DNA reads TGCAGTGCTAGAGATCCCACGGGAGGCACAGATACGCAGTATTTT.

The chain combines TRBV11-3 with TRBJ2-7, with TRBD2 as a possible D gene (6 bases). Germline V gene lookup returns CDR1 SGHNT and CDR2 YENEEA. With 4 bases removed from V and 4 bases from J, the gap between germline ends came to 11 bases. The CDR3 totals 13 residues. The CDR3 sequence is CASSWRRGYEQYF. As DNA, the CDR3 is TGTGCCAGCAGCTGGCGCCGGGGGTACGAGCAGTACTTC.